The sequence of this TCR beta chain was determined in a study of CD8 T cells in ankylosing spondylitis. This clonotype has a count of ten or more. Its matching antigen is unknown. General observations from the study: Ankylosing spondylitis blood seemed to carry a telltale TCR beta motif made of roughly eight highly homologous variants. The disease-linked clones had a CD8+ phenotype and low blood frequencies.

J gave up 1 base and V 1 base, and 8 bases lay outside the gene matches. The CDR3 length is 18 residues. Germline lookup yields CDR1 SGHAT and CDR2 FQNNGV. Library preparation for TCR beta used quantitative 5'-RACE with molecular barcodes. TCRdb reanalysed the 5' RACE reads using MiXCR and keeps one entry per CDR3 protein. The sample shows 100,000 to 150,000 distinct CDR3 sequences, over 7% of them seen only once. This sequence joins TRBV11-2 and TRBJ2-3; 10 bases agree with TRBD2. This clonotype was sampled from a male donor with ankylosing spondylitis or in good health (not recorded which). What was sequenced was blood, either unsorted or a sorted T cell fraction (not recorded which). DNA for the CDR3: TGTGCCAGCAGCTTAGGGGCGCTAGCGGGAGAGCGCACAGATACGCAGTATTTT. Protein sequence: CASSLGALAGERTDTQYF.